The rows below give T cell receptor beta chains drawn from one sample of a study of blood T cells in healthy people across ages. TCRdb re-analysed the 5' RACE reads in MiXCR, keeping a single row per CDR3 protein. Seen here are approximately 960,000 distinct CDR3 sequences, about 28% observed once, and the top ten hold 10%. These records were also assigned to another study, of T cells of mothers and their children.

Material for sequencing was blood. The source is a woman aged 40 to 50 in good health. Both conserved end residues are part of each CDR3. Fields, in order: J gene, V gene, D gene, clone size, CDR3 DNA, CDR3 protein. The D gene is left open where the match is weak. The size of a clone is reported for some rows only, either as once, few or many, or as a class for expanded clones.

TRBJ1-3 TRBV7-3 TRBD1 . TGTGCCAGCGGGACAGGGGGCCTCTCTGGAAACACCATATATTTT CASGTGGLSGNTIYF
TRBJ2-5 TRBV28 . few TGTGCCAGCAGTCAGGGGTTCCGGGAGCAGTACTTC CASSQGFREQYF
TRBJ2-5 TRBV27 . many TGTGCCAGCAGTTTAGGGAATCTACAAGAGACCCAGTACTTC CASSLGNLQETQYF
TRBJ2-3 TRBV7-7 . many TGTGCTGTAGCTATTACAGTATCAGATACGCAGTATTTT CAVAITVSDTQYF
TRBJ2-1 TRBV6-5 . few TGTGCCAGCAGTTACATGGGGGGATCTCGCGAGCAGTTCTTC CASSYMGGSREQFF
TRBJ1-5 TRBV2 . few TGTGCCAGCAGGCGTGGCGGGATGGGCAATCAGCCCCAGCATTTT CASRRGGMGNQPQHF
TRBJ2-1 TRBV4-3 . few TGCGCCAGCAGCCAAGATGGGCGGGGTGGTGAGCAGTTCTTC CASSQDGRGGEQFF
TRBJ1-4 TRBV2 TRBD1 . TGTGCCAGCAGTGAACGGGACAGGGCTGCGGAACTGTTTTTT CASSERDRAAELFF
TRBJ1-2 TRBV27 TRBD1 . TGTGCCAGCAGTCCTGACAGGGGGCAAGACTATGGCTACACCTTC CASSPDRGQDYGYTF
TRBJ2-3 TRBV5-1 TRBD2 few TGCGCCAGCAGCCCCGAGACTAGCGGGGGCACAGATACGCAGTATTTT CASSPETSGGTDTQYF
TRBJ2-7 TRBV2 TRBD2 . TGTGCCAGCAGTGAAGCAAGCAGCGGGGGCTACAAGCAGTACTTC CASSEASSGGYKQYF
TRBJ2-3 TRBV7-2 . few TGTGCCAGCAGGAAAAAGGACCCACCCGATACGCAGTATTTT CASRKKDPPDTQYF
TRBJ2-7 TRBV28 . few TGTGCCAGCAGCTATACGGGGGCGCTCGAGCAGTACTTC CASSYTGALEQYF